This T cell receptor beta chain was obtained from a study of technical replicates of blood from a few donors. Generated by immunoSEQ multiplex PCR, the TCRdb table keeps only in-frame clones and is missing some. The repertoire holds 65,000 to 80,000 clones, with under 98% as singletons. The CDR3 loop spans 16 amino acids. V lost 2 bases, J lost 3 bases, and 13 bases lay in between. Per the germline V gene, CDR1 is SGHNT and CDR2 is YENEEA. This chain connects TRBV11-3 to TRBJ2-2; weak D call: TRBD2 (6 bases). The sample comprised T cells isolated from PBMCs. This sequence was found in a human donor in good health. CDR3 region: CASSLTARRDTGELFF. The DNA of the CDR3 is TGTGCCAGCAGCTTAACGGCCAGGAGGGACACCGGGGAGCTGTTTTTT. The full variable domain, completed using reference TRBV11-3 and TRBJ2-2, is EAGVVQSPRYKIIEKKQPVAFWCNPISGHNTLYWYLQNLGQGPELLIRYENEEAVDDSQLPKDRFSAERLKGVDSTLKIQPAELGDSAVYLCASSLTARRDTGELFFGEGSRLTVL.